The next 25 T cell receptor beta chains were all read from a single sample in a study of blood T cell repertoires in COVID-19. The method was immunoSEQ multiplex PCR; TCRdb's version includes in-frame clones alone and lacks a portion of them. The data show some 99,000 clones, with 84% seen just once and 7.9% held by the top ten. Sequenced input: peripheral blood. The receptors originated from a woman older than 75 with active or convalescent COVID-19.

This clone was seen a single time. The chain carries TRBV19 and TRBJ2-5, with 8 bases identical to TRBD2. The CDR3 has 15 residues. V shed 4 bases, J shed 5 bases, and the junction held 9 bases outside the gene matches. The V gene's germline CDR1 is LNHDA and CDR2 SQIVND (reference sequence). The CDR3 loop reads CASSRAGLDLETQYF. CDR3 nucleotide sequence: TGTGCCAGTAGTAGGGCGGGACTAGACTTGGAGACCCAGTACTTC.

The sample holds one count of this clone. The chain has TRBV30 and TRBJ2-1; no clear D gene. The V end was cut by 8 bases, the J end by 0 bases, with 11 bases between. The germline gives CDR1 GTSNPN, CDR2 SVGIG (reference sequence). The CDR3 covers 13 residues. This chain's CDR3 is CAQSPISYNEQFF. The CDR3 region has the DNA TGTGCCCAAAGCCCTATCTCCTACAATGAGCAGTTCTTC.

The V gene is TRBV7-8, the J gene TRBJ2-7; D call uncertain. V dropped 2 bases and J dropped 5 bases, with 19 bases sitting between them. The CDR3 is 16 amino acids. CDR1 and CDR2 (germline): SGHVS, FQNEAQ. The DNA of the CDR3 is TGTGCCAGCAGCTTAAACAACCGGGTGGTCACGGACGAGCAGTACTTC. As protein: CASSLNNRVVTDEQYF.

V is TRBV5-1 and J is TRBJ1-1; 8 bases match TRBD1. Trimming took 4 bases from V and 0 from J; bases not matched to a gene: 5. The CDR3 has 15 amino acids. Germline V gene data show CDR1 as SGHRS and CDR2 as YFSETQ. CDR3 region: CASSRGTGLNTEAFF. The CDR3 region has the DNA TGCGCCAGCAGCCGGGGGACAGGATTGAACACTGAAGCTTTCTTT. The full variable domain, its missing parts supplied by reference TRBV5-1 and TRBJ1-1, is KAGVTQTPRYLIKTRGQQVTLSCSPISGHRSVSWYQQTPGQGLQFLFEYFSETQRNKGNFPGRFSGRQFSNSRSEMNVSTLELGDSALYLCASSRGTGLNTEAFFGQGTRLTVV.

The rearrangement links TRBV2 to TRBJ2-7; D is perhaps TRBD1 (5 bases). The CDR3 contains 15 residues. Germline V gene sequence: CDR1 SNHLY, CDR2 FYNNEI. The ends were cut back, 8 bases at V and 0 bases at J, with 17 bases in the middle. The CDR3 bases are TGTGCCAGCCAAACGGAGCAGGGCCCCTCCTACGAGCAGTACTTC. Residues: CASQTEQGPSYEQYF.

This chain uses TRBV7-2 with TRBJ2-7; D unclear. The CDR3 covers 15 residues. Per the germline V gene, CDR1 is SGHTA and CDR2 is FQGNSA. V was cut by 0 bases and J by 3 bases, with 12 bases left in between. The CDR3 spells CASSLAPGTHYEQYF. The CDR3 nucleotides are TGTGCCAGCAGCTTAGCCCCAGGAACCCACTACGAGCAGTACTTC.

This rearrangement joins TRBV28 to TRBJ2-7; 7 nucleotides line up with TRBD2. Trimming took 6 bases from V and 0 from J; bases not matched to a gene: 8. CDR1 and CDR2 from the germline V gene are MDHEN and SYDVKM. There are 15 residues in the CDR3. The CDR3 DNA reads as TGTGCCAGCAGATCCCGTCTAGCGGCCTCCTACGAGCAGTACTTC. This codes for CASRSRLAASYEQYF. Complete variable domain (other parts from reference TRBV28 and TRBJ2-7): DVKVTQSSRYLVKRTGEKVFLECVQDMDHENMFWYRQDPGLGLRLIYFSYDVKMKEKGDIPEGYSVSREKKERFSLILESASTNQTSMYLCASRSRLAASYEQYFGPGTRLTVT.

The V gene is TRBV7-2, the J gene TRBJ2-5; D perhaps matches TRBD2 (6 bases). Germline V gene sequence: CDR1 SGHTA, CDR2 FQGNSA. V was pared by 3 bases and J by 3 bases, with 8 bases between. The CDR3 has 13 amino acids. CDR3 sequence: CASSFGGEETQYF. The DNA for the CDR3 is TGTGCCAGCAGCTTTGGCGGGGAAGAGACCCAGTACTTC.

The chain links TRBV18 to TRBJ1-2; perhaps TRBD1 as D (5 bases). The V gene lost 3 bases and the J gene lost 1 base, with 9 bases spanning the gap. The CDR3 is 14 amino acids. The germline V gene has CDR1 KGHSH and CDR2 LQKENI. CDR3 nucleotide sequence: TGTGCCAGCTCACCCTCGACAGTTAACTATGGCTACACCTTC. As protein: CASSPSTVNYGYTF.

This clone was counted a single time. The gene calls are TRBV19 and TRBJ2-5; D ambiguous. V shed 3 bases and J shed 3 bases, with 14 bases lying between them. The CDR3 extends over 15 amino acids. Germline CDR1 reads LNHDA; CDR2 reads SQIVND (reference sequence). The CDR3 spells CASSISSRQKETQYF. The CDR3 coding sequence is TGTGCCAGTAGTATTTCGTCGAGGCAAAAAGAGACCCAGTACTTC.

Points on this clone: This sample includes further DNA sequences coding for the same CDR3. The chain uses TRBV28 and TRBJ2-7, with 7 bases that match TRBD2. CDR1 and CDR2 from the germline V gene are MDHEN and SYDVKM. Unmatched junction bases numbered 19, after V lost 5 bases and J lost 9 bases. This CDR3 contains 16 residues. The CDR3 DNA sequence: TGTGCCAGCAGTCCGGGAGGTAGCGGTTCCTACGTTGGGCAGTACTTC. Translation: CASSPGGSGSYVGQYF.

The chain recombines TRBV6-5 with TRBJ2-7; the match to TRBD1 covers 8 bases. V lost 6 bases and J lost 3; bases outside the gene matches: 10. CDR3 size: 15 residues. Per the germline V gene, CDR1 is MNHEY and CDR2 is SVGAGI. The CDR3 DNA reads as TGTGCCAGCAGCAGAGAGGGACAGGCCGGCTACGAGCAGTACTTC. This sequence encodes CASSREGQAGYEQYF.

The DNA of the CDR3 is TGCGCCAGCAGCCACGGACAGGGATCGCGCAATGAGCAGTTCTTC. It yields the protein CASSHGQGSRNEQFF. The chain couples TRBV5-1 to TRBJ2-1, with 8 bases aligning to TRBD1. The CDR3 has 15 residues. Trimming at V came to 4 bases and at J to 6 bases, leaving 9 bases not matched to a gene. Germline assignment: CDR1 SGHRS and CDR2 YFSETQ.

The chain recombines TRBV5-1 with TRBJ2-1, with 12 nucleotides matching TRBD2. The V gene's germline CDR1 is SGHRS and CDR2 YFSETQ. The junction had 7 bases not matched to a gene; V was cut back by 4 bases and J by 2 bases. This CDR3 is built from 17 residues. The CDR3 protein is CASSRLLAGGPYNEQFF. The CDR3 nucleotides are TGCGCCAGCAGCCGGCTACTAGCGGGAGGCCCCTACAATGAGCAGTTCTTC.

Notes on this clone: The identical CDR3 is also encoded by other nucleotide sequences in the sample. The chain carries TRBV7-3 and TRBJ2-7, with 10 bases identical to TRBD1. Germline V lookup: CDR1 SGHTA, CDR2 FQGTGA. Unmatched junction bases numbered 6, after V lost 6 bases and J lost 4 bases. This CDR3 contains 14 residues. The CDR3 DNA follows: TGTGCCAGCAGTCCCGGGACAGGGGTATACGAGCAGTACTTC. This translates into CASSPGTGVYEQYF.

This CDR3 is CASSVALNTGELFF. DNA for the CDR3: TGTGCCAGCAGCGTAGCTTTAAACACCGGGGAGCTGTTTTTT. The chain joins TRBV9 to TRBJ2-2; no clear D. With 0 bases removed from V and 2 bases from J, the gap between germline ends came to 5 bases. Germline V gene lookup returns CDR1 SGDLS and CDR2 YYNGEE. The length of the CDR3 is 14 residues.

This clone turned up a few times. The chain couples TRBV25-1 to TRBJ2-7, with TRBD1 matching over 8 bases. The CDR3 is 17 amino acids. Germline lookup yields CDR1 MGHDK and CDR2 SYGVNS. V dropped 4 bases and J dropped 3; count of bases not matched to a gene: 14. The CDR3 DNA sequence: TGTGCCAGCAGTGGCGTCCCCGTCAGACAGGGGTTCTACGAGCAGTACTTC. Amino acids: CASSGVPVRQGFYEQYF.

The CDR3 bases are TGCGCCAGCAGCTTCGGACAGTCCGGCACAGATACGCAGTATTTT. This gives the protein CASSFGQSGTDTQYF. The chain has TRBV5-1 and TRBJ2-3, with D perhaps matching TRBD1 (6 bases). The germline V and J ends were trimmed by 2 bases and 1 base, with 11 bases remaining between them. The CDR3 covers 15 residues. Germline V gives CDR1 SGHRS, CDR2 YFSETQ.

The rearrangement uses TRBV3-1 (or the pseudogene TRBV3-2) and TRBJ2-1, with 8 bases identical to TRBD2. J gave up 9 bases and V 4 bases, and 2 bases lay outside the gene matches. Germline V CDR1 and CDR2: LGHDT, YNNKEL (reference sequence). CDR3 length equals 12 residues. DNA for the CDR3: TGTGCCAGCAGCCTGGGACTAGGTGAGCAGTTCTTC. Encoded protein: CASSLGLGEQFF.

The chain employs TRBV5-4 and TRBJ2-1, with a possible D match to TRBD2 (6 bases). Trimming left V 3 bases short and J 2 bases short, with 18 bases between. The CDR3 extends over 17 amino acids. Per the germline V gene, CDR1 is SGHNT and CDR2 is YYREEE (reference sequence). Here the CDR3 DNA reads TGTGCCAGCAGCTCCCTCCAAGCGGGCTGGACCTACAATGAGCAGTTCTTC. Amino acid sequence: CASSSLQAGWTYNEQFF.

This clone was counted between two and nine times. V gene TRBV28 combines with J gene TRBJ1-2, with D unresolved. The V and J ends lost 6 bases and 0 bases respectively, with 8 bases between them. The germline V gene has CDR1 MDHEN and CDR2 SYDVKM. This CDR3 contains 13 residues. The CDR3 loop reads CASRPQANYGYTF. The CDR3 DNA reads TGTGCCAGCAGACCACAAGCTAACTATGGCTACACCTTC.

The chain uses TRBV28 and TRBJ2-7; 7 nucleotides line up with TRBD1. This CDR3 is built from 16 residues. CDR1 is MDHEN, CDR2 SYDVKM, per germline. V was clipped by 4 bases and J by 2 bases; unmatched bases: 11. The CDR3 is CASSSSQGGGPYEQYF. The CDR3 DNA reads TGTGCCAGCAGTTCCTCACAAGGGGGCGGGCCCTACGAGCAGTACTTC.

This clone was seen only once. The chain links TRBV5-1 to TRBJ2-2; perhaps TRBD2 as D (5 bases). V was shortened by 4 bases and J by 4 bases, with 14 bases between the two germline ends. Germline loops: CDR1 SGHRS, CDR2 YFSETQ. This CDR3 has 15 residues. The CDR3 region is CASSPPLGSTGELFF. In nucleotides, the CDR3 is TGCGCCAGCAGCCCCCCGCTGGGGAGCACCGGGGAGCTGTTTTTT.

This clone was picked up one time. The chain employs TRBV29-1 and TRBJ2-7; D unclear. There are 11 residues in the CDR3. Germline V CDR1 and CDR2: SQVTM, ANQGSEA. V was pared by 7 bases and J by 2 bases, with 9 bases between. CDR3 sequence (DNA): TGCAGCGGAGTTCTGGCCTACGAGCAGTACTTC. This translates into CSGVLAYEQYF.

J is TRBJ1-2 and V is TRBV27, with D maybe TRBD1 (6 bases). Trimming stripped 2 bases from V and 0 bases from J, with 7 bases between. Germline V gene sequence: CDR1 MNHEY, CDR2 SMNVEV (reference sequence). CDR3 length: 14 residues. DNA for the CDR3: TGTGCCAGCAGTTTAAACAGGGCTAACTATGGCTACACCTTC. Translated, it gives CASSLNRANYGYTF.